This T cell receptor (beta chain) emerged from a study of spatial heterogeneity in lung cancer. Notes on this clonotype: Antigen specificity is unknown. It may be a read error: a sequence one base away is much more abundant.

The length of the CDR3 is 17 residues. Losses at the gene ends were 4 bases for V and 5 bases for J; bases not matched to a gene: 12. Each molecule of TCR cDNA was tagged with one unique molecular identifier. MiXCR, run by TCRdb on the 5' RACE reads, gives a single entry per CDR3 protein. Of 6,500 to 8,500 distinct CDR3 sequences in the sample, around 2.9% were seen once. Study conclusions and caveats: Intratumoral expanded alpha and beta TCR counts were found to track tumor mutation counts.

Time point: sample taken at primary tumor resection. The donors, about 74 patients with untreated early-stage non-small cell lung cancer, provided the samples. Source: lung tumor tissue, taken at surgery. The chain couples TRBV12-3 or TRBV12-4 to TRBJ2-5; 11 bases align to TRBD2. This receptor was obtained from a male donor with early-stage non-small cell lung cancer. CDR3 sequence reads: CASSSALTSGSEETQYF. CDR3 in DNA: TGTGCCAGCAGTTCTGCGCTCACTAGCGGGAGCGAGGAGACCCAGTACTTC.